These 21 T cell receptor beta chains share one sample of origin, sequenced in a study of shared clonotypes between healthy human individuals. Assay used: immunoSEQ multiplex PCR; TCRdb lists only in-frame clones, some missing. The profile covers approximately 1,500,000 clones, with roughly 98% appearing a single time and less than 0.55% taken by the ten largest. Input material: naive CD4+ T cells sorted from blood. Subset meaning: CD45RA+ positively selected. The receptors come from a man aged 25 to 40 in good health.

This clone was detected once. The V call is TRBV29-1, the J call TRBJ2-1; D is possibly TRBD2 (7 bases). V lost 4 bases and J lost 9, with 13 bases in between. Germline loops: CDR1 SQVTM, CDR2 ANQGSEA. The length of the CDR3 is 12 residues. For the CDR3, the DNA is TGCAGCGTTGGAGGGGGAGGGATTGAGCAGTTCTTC. Protein sequence: CSVGGGGIEQFF.

V and J are TRBV2 and TRBJ1-2; D is possibly TRBD1 (6 bases). The germline V gene has CDR1 SNHLY and CDR2 FYNNEI. The CDR3 totals 10 residues. Trimming took off 6 bases at V and 7 bases at J, with 6 bases between the two ends. CDR3 sequence reads: CASRGGGYTF. The CDR3 region has the DNA TGTGCCAGCAGAGGGGGTGGCTACACCTTC.

The chain joins TRBV5-5 to TRBJ1-1; 8 bases fit TRBD1. The CDR3 runs 14 residues. With V trimmed by 5 bases and J by 9 bases, 12 bases remained unmatched. From germline, CDR1 is SGHKS and CDR2 YYEKEE (reference sequence). CDR3 nucleotides: TGTGCCAGCAGAGACCTGACAGGGGATGGAAAAGCTTTCTTT. Residues: CASRDLTGDGKAFF. The whole variable domain, filled in from reference TRBV5-5 and TRBJ1-1, reads DAGVTQSPTHLIKTRGQQVTLRCSPISGHKSVSWYQQVLGQGPQFIFQYYEKEERGRGNFPDRFSARQFPNYSSELNVNALLLGDSALYLCASRDLTGDGKAFFGQGTRLTVV.

This clone is a singleton in its sample. The chain uses TRBV5-1 and TRBJ2-7; D is unclear. V was clipped by 2 bases and J by 0 bases, with 9 bases between them. Germline V gene lookup returns CDR1 SGHRS and CDR2 YFSETQ. CDR3 length: 14 residues. This chain's CDR3 is CASSFRVSSYEQYF. CDR3 bases: TGCGCCAGCAGCTTTCGTGTGAGCTCCTACGAGCAGTACTTC.

The chain carries TRBV9 and TRBJ2-3, with 9 bases matching TRBD2. Germline V CDR1 and CDR2: SGDLS, YYNGEE. Trimming cost V 3 bases and J 6 bases; bases outside gene matches: 5. The CDR3 covers 14 residues. The chain's CDR3 is CASSEAGGLDTQYF. The CDR3, as DNA: TGTGCCAGCAGCGAAGCGGGAGGCCTGGATACGCAGTATTTT.

J is TRBJ1-2 and V is TRBV25-1, with D unclear. The CDR3 covers 12 residues. Germline loops: CDR1 MGHDK, CDR2 SYGVNS. V shed 1 base and J shed 8 bases, with 8 bases lying between them. CDR3 sequence (DNA): TGTGCCAGCAGTGAATCCCACTTCGGCTACACCTTC. This translates into CASSESHFGYTF.

The chain employs TRBV5-4 and TRBJ1-2; D is perhaps TRBD1 (6 bases). V was shortened by 4 bases and J by 8 bases, with 27 bases between the two germline ends. Germline V gene data show CDR1 as SGHNT and CDR2 as YYREEE (reference sequence). The CDR3 covers 17 residues. In nucleotides, the CDR3 is TGTGCCAGCAGCGAGACAGGATCGAGGATCGGGCCTATCGGCTACACCTTC. This codes for CASSETGSRIGPIGYTF.

The genes are TRBV28 and TRBJ2-7; D tentatively reads TRBD1 or TRBD2 (7 bases each). V was trimmed by 6 bases and J by 9 bases, leaving 18 bases between them. The CDR3 has 13 amino acids. Germline loops: CDR1 MDHEN, CDR2 SYDVKM. CDR3 sequence: CASRRPRGGGQYF. CDR3 sequence (DNA): TGTGCCAGCAGACGACCCAGGGGGGGAGGGCAGTACTTC.

The chain recombines TRBV11-2 with TRBJ2-3; no definite D call. Between the trimmed V and J ends, which lost 6 bases and 4 bases, there was a span of 11 bases. The CDR3 has 13 residues. Germline V gene sequence: CDR1 SGHAT, CDR2 FQNNGV. In nucleotides, the CDR3 is TGTGCCAGCAGACCTATTGTCGCAGATACGCAGTATTTT. This codes for CASRPIVADTQYF.

The rearrangement joins TRBV11-2 to TRBJ2-7, with a possible D match to TRBD2 (6 bases). Trimming removed 2 bases at V and 6 bases at J, with 8 bases between. Germline V gene data show CDR1 as SGHAT and CDR2 as FQNNGV. This CDR3 is built from 12 residues. CDR3 DNA sequence: TGTGCCAGCAGCTTAAGCGGGTCCGAGCAGTACTTC. It specifies CASSLSGSEQYF.

This chain connects TRBV6-5 to TRBJ2-3; the D call may be TRBD1 or TRBD2 (6 bases each). The length of the CDR3 is 14 residues. The ends were cut back, 1 base at V and 6 bases at J, with 11 bases in the middle. The germline V gene has CDR1 MNHEY and CDR2 SVGAGI. CDR3 loop: CASSYWGAGDTQYF. CDR3 DNA sequence: TGTGCCAGCAGTTACTGGGGGGCAGGGGATACGCAGTATTTT.

DNA of the CDR3: TGCGCCAGCAGCCCTAGACAGGGGAGAGAGACCCAGTACTTC. Amino acid sequence: CASSPRQGRETQYF. The V call is TRBV5-1, the J call TRBJ2-5; 8 bases map to TRBD1. Germline V gene lookup returns CDR1 SGHRS and CDR2 YFSETQ. The length of the CDR3 is 14 residues. J was trimmed by 4 bases and V by 4 bases; bases with no gene match: 6. Full variable domain (outside the CDR3, taken from reference TRBV5-1 and TRBJ2-5): KAGVTQTPRYLIKTRGQQVTLSCSPISGHRSVSWYQQTPGQGLQFLFEYFSETQRNKGNFPGRFSGRQFSNSRSEMNVSTLELGDSALYLCASSPRQGRETQYFGPGTRLLVL.

The genes are TRBV4-1 and TRBJ2-7, with D unresolved. The CDR3 is 15 residues long. Germline V lookup: CDR1 MGHRA, CDR2 YSYEKL. The V and J ends lost 4 bases and 0 bases respectively, with 13 bases between them. CDR3 region: CASSPRELSSYEQYF. CDR3 coding DNA: TGCGCCAGCAGCCCCCGAGAGTTGAGCTCCTACGAGCAGTACTTC.

CDR3 residues: CASSLLAISSYNEQFF. CDR3 sequence (DNA): TGTGCCAGCAGTCTATTGGCAATCAGCTCCTACAATGAGCAGTTCTTC. The chain is built from TRBV2 and TRBJ2-1, with unresolved D. V was clipped by 5 bases and J by 0 bases, with 14 bases between them. The germline CDR1 and CDR2 sequences are SNHLY and FYNNEI. The CDR3 has 16 residues. The whole variable domain, filled in from reference TRBV2 and TRBJ2-1, reads EPEVTQTPSHQVTQMGQEVILRCVPISNHLYFYWYRQILGQKVEFLVSFYNNEISEKSEIFDDQFSVERPDGSNFTLKIRSTKLEDSAMYFCASSLLAISSYNEQFFGPGTRLTVL.

The chain uses TRBV2 and TRBJ2-5, with 7 bases fitting TRBD2. The CDR3 spans 12 residues. Germline values: CDR1 SNHLY, CDR2 FYNNEI. Losses at the gene ends were 8 bases for V and 4 bases for J; bases not matched to a gene: 4. CDR3 nucleotide sequence: TGTGCCAGCGGGACGGGGGGAGAGACCCAGTACTTC. This sequence encodes CASGTGGETQYF. Variable domain in full (rest from reference TRBV2 and TRBJ2-5): EPEVTQTPSHQVTQMGQEVILRCVPISNHLYFYWYRQILGQKVEFLVSFYNNEISEKSEIFDDQFSVERPDGSNFTLKIRSTKLEDSAMYFCASGTGGETQYFGPGTRLLVL.

The rearrangement links TRBV19 to TRBJ2-4; TRBD2 matches at 10 bases. Per germline, CDR1 LNHDA and CDR2 SQIVND (reference sequence). The CDR3 totals 14 residues. J was trimmed by 2 bases and V by 7 bases; bases with no gene match: 2. The CDR3 bases are TGTGCCAGTAAGCGGGAGGGGTCCAAAAACATTCAGTACTTC. Its protein is CASKREGSKNIQYF.

The V gene is TRBV5-8, the J gene TRBJ2-3; D unclear. Trimming cost V 4 bases and J 4 bases, with 16 bases left between them. CDR3 length equals 15 residues. CDR1 and CDR2 from the germline V gene are SGHTS and YDEGEE. CDR3 sequence (DNA): TGTGCCAGCAGCCCCGGCATTCGCGAGGCAGATACGCAGTATTTT. Residues: CASSPGIREADTQYF.

The chain has TRBV18 and TRBJ2-1, with TRBD2 matching over 10 bases. V shed 0 bases and J 8 bases; nucleotides not matched to a gene: 10. This CDR3 has 17 residues. Germline CDR1 is KGHSH and CDR2 is LQKENI. The CDR3 bases are TGTGCCAGCTCACCACCGGGTAAAGCGGGAGGGCCCTATGAGCAGTTCTTC. Its translation: CASSPPGKAGGPYEQFF.

This rearrangement joins TRBV5-1 to TRBJ1-1; D is ambiguous. Germline V gene data show CDR1 as SGHRS and CDR2 as YFSETQ. This CDR3 has 16 residues. The ends were cut back, 0 bases at V and 0 bases at J, with 12 bases in the middle. The CDR3 spells CASSLGVGIMNTEAFF. The CDR3 DNA reads TGCGCCAGCAGCTTGGGGGTTGGGATTATGAACACTGAAGCTTTCTTT.

The chain recombines TRBV18 with TRBJ2-1; 12 bases line up with TRBD2. This CDR3 region has 17 residues. V was pared by 4 bases and J by 8 bases, with 12 bases of the junction left unmatched. Per the germline V gene, CDR1 is KGHSH and CDR2 is LQKENI. CDR3 amino acids: CASSRPSGRASSDEQFF. Here the CDR3 DNA reads TGTGCCAGCTCACGCCCTAGCGGGAGGGCCTCGTCCGATGAGCAGTTCTTC.

This clone was detected once. The genes are TRBV7-7 and TRBJ2-3; no reliable D call. CDR1 is SSHAT and CDR2 is FNYEAQ in the germline V gene (reference sequence). Deletions cut 5 bases from V and 4 bases from J, with 13 bases between. The CDR3 spans 14 residues. The CDR3 reads CASSPSYPPDTQYF. The CDR3 coding sequence is TGTGCCAGCAGCCCCTCATATCCCCCAGATACGCAGTATTTT.